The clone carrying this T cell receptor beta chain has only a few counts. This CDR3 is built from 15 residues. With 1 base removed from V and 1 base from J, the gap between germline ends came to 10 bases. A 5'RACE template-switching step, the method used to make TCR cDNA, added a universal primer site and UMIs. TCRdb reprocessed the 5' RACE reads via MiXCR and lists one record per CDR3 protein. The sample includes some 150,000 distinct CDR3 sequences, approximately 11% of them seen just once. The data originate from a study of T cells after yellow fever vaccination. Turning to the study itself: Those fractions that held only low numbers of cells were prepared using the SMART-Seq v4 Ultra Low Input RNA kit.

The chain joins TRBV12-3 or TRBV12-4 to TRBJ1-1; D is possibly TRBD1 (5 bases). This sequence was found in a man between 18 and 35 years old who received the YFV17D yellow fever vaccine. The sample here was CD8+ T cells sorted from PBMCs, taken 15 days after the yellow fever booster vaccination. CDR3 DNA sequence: TGTGCCAGCAGTTTAGAAGGACACCAGAACACTGAAGCTTTCTTT. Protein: CASSLEGHQNTEAFF.